This T cell receptor beta chain originates from a study of response to subunit inactivated influenza vaccine. MiXCR, run by TCRdb on the RT-PCR reads, gives a single entry per CDR3 protein. Seen here are approximately 570,000 distinct CDR3 sequences, 6.5% to 8% observed once, and the top ten hold about an eighth. CDR1 is MDHEN and CDR2 is SYDVKM in the germline V gene. CDR3 length equals 16 residues. V dropped 5 bases and J dropped 4 bases, with 20 bases sitting between them. This clonotype has just a few counts. This sample comprised PBMCs from blood, obtained 23 months after vaccination. V usage is TRBV28 and J usage is TRBJ1-2, with D hard to call. The clonotype comes from a man in his fifties or sixties who received an inactivated influenza vaccine. Written as DNA, the CDR3 is TGTGCCAGCAGTCTCCAGTCGGCCGCGGCCTTCTATGGCTACACCTTC. As protein: CASSLQSAAAFYGYTF.